This TCR beta chain stems from a study of T-cell memory formation after mild COVID-19. TCRdb processed the 5' RACE reads anew with MiXCR; each CDR3 protein has one entry. The sample holds about 620,000 distinct CDR3 sequences, under 20% seen once. The CDR3 extends over 18 amino acids. The germline V gene has CDR1 MGHRA and CDR2 YSYEKL. V lost 2 bases, J lost 0 bases, and 14 bases lay in between. This clonotype was seen more than once but under ten times. V and J are TRBV4-1 and TRBJ2-6; no firm D call. The TCR originated in an adult woman who had mild COVID-19 (a few samples of this study predate the infection). Cell type and time point are not known. The specimen was PBMCs or a T cell subset sorted from them (not recorded which). This CDR3 reads CASSQWTLRSSGANVLTF. In DNA, the CDR3 is TGCGCCAGCAGCCAATGGACCCTGAGAAGCTCTGGGGCCAACGTCCTGACTTTC.